The clone carrying this T cell receptor (beta chain) was seen at least ten times. This record comes from a study of Graves' ophthalmopathy and Graves' hyperthyroidism. CDR1 SGHVS and CDR2 FNYEAQ come from the germline V gene. J was trimmed by 3 bases and V by 0 bases; bases with no gene match: 1. The CDR3 loop spans 14 amino acids. Ophthalmopathy donors were characterized by moderate-to-severe activity, CAS of at least 3, NOSPECS of at least 4, and duration under 3 months. Researchers took RNA transcripts and amplified TCR beta CDR3 regions from them. First-round RT-PCR relied on HTBI primers, and a second-round multiplex PCR came next. TCRdb reprocessed the multiplex PCR reads with MiXCR, giving one entry per CDR3 protein. In the table there are 200,000 to 250,000 distinct CDR3 sequences, roughly 21% of which are singletons.

The specimen sequenced was peripheral blood. The source is a woman between 45 and 60 years old with Graves' ophthalmopathy. The rearrangement links TRBV7-6 to TRBJ2-5; 7 nucleotides line up with TRBD1. As DNA, the CDR3 is TGTGCCAGCAGCTTAGCAGGGACAGAAGAGACCCAGTACTTC. Protein sequence: CASSLAGTEETQYF.